One sample yielded the 16 T cell receptor beta chains listed below, sequenced in a study of cytomegalovirus exposure and HLA in healthy donors. Primers included in the PCR were 60 Vbeta and 13 Jbeta primers. The method was immunoSEQ multiplex PCR; TCRdb's version includes in-frame clones alone and lacks a portion of them. The sample contains 120,000 to 150,000 clones, approximately 85% of which appear only once. The sample comprised PBMCs. All receptors derive from a woman aged 35 to 49 in good health and CMV-seronegative.

This clone was picked up one time. V is TRBV5-1 and J is TRBJ2-3, with D unresolved. Looked up from germline, CDR1 is SGHRS and CDR2 is YFSETQ. V gave up 4 bases and J gave up 0 bases, with 9 bases separating them. This CDR3 comprises 14 residues. This chain's CDR3 is CASSQDSSTDTQYF. CDR3 sequence (DNA): TGCGCCAGCAGCCAAGACTCTAGCACAGATACGCAGTATTTT.

This chain connects TRBV30 to TRBJ1-1; tentative D call: TRBD1 (5 bases). Germline V gene lookup returns CDR1 GTSNPN and CDR2 SVGIG (reference sequence). The ends were cut back, 3 bases at V and 7 bases at J, with 15 bases in the middle. This CDR3 has 13 amino acids. The CDR3, as DNA: TGTGCCTGGAGGGGCCCTAAAAGGGGTGAAGCTTTCTTT. It codes for CAWRGPKRGEAFF.

This clone occurred once. The chain links TRBV6-1 to TRBJ1-5; D possibly corresponds to TRBD1 (5 bases). The CDR3 contains 17 residues. CDR1 MNHNS and CDR2 SASEGT come from the germline V gene. V was trimmed by 3 bases and J by 0 bases, leaving 15 bases between them. CDR3 coding DNA: TGTGCCAGCAGTGACAGCTGGGGCCGTAGTAGCAATCAGCCCCAGCATTTT. Amino acids: CASSDSWGRSSNQPQHF.

The chain carries TRBV13 and TRBJ2-7; D perhaps matches TRBD2 (6 bases). Germline V lookup: CDR1 PRHDT, CDR2 FYEKMQ (reference sequence). The CDR3 totals 16 residues. V was cut by 5 bases and J by 7 bases, with 24 bases left in between. CDR3 DNA: TGTGCCAGCAGCACATCCGGGACTGAGGCCCCTCGGGAGCAGTACTTC. This translates into CASSTSGTEAPREQYF.

The rearrangement uses TRBV11-2 and TRBJ1-4; 7 bases are a match to TRBD1. V trimming: 7 bases; J trimming: 7 bases; junction bases outside the gene matches: 9. The CDR3 contains 14 residues. CDR1 SGHAT and CDR2 FQNNGV come from the germline V gene. The CDR3 DNA follows: TGTGCCAGCACCCCGACAGGGTTTGTTGAAAAACTGTTTTTT. It codes for CASTPTGFVEKLFF.

Worth noting for this clone: An end of the junction differs from the germline gene, which may be a read error. The rearrangement joins TRBV7-9 to TRBJ2-7, with D perhaps matching TRBD2 (6 bases). CDR3 size: 16 residues. Germline CDR1 and CDR2: SEHNR and FQNEAQ (reference sequence). In nucleotides, the CDR3 is TGTTCCAGCAGCTTAGGACTAACCTCTCTTATTTACGAGCAGTACTTC. Its translation is CSSSLGLTSLIYEQYF.

This chain uses TRBV13 with TRBJ2-7; D is possibly TRBD1 (6 bases). V shed 4 bases and J shed 1 base, with 14 bases lying between them. Germline CDR1 PRHDT, CDR2 FYEKMQ (reference sequence). This CDR3 comprises 15 residues. The CDR3 reads CASSSDQGSSYEQYF. The CDR3 nucleotides are TGTGCCAGCAGCTCGGACCAGGGGAGTTCCTACGAGCAGTACTTC.

The rearrangement uses TRBV6-5 and TRBJ1-2; a weak D match, TRBD1 (6 bases). CDR1 is MNHEY and CDR2 is SVGAGI in the germline V gene. Trimming took off 5 bases at V and 7 bases at J, with 14 bases between the two ends. The CDR3 loop spans 13 amino acids. Here the CDR3 reads CASSESGGSGYTF. The CDR3 nucleotides are TGTGCCAGCAGTGAAAGTGGGGGCTCTGGCTACACCTTC.

The J gene is TRBJ2-7, the V gene TRBV7-3, with 8 bases matching TRBD2. The CDR3 spans 14 residues. CDR1 is SGHTA and CDR2 is FQGTGA in the germline V gene. The V gene end was trimmed by 2 bases and the J gene end by 2 bases; junction bases not matched to a gene: 2. Here the CDR3 reads CASSLGTSPYEQYF. CDR3 bases: TGTGCCAGCAGCTTAGGGACTAGTCCCTACGAGCAGTACTTC.

Points on this clone: One end of the junction does not line up with germline, which may come from a read error. The J gene is TRBJ1-1, the V gene TRBV7-9; unclear D gene. Per germline, CDR1 SEHNR and CDR2 FQNEAQ (reference sequence). The CDR3 totals 13 residues. The CDR3 coding sequence is TGTTCCAGCAAGAATGACATGAACACTGAAGCTTTCTTT. As protein: CSSKNDMNTEAFF. The variable domain in full, completed from reference TRBV7-9 and TRBJ1-1, reads DTGVSQNPRHKITKRGQNVTFRCDPISEHNRLYWYRQTLGQGPEFLTYFQNEAQLEKSRLLSDRFSAERPKGSFSTLEIQRTEQGDSAMYLCSSKNDMNTEAFFGQGTRLTVV.

The V call is TRBV6-4, the J call TRBJ2-1; no reliable D call. The ends were cut back, 4 bases at V and 8 bases at J, with 12 bases in the middle. CDR3 length: 13 residues. Per germline, CDR1 MRHNA and CDR2 SNTAGT. CDR3 bases: TGTGCCAGCAGTGGTGGCCCCTCGTATGAGCAGTTCTTC. Its protein is CASSGGPSYEQFF.

This rearrangement joins TRBV11-3 to TRBJ1-1, with 8 nucleotides matching TRBD1. CDR3 length: 16 residues. Trimming at V came to 1 base and at J to 5 bases, leaving 9 bases not matched to a gene. The V gene's germline CDR1 is SGHNT and CDR2 YENEEA. CDR3 coding DNA: TGTGCCAGCAGCTTAGCTTATCAGGGGGCAGGTACTGAAGCTTTCTTT. Translating gives CASSLAYQGAGTEAFF.

This clone was detected only once. The chain has TRBV5-8 and TRBJ2-3; 7 bases align to TRBD2. With V trimmed by 2 bases and J by 0 bases, 6 bases remained unmatched. The CDR3 length is 16 residues. Germline CDR1 SGHTS, CDR2 YDEGEE. CDR3: CASSFQLAKSTDTQYF. Written as DNA, the CDR3 is TGTGCCAGCAGCTTTCAACTAGCGAAAAGCACAGATACGCAGTATTTT.

This chain joins TRBV30 and TRBJ1-1; D is perhaps TRBD1 (6 bases). The germline V gene encodes CDR1 GTSNPN and CDR2 SVGIG (reference sequence). The CDR3 runs 13 residues. Deletions cut 3 bases from V and 3 bases from J, with 11 bases between. CDR3 protein: CAWSTGLDTEAFF. In nucleotides, the CDR3 is TGTGCCTGGAGCACAGGGCTTGACACTGAAGCTTTCTTT.

As to this clone: At one boundary the junction diverges from the germline segment, which might be a read error. The chain combines TRBV7-7 with TRBJ2-5, with D possibly TRBD1 on 6 matching bases. The CDR3 loop spans 13 amino acids. Looked up from germline, CDR1 is SSHAT and CDR2 is FNYEAQ (reference sequence). The chain's CDR3 is CASSPGHRETQYF. CDR3 nucleotides: TGTGCTAGCAGCCCGGGACATAGGGAGACCCAGTACTTC.

The chain employs TRBV7-2 and TRBJ2-1, with 8 bases matching TRBD2. The V gene's germline CDR1 is SGHTA and CDR2 FQGNSA. With 5 bases clipped from V and 8 bases from J, the junction kept 17 bases outside the gene matches. The CDR3 is made up of 17 amino acids. The CDR3 loop is CASSPDGAGGTRDEQFF. As DNA, the CDR3 is TGTGCCAGCAGCCCGGACGGGGCGGGAGGTACGAGGGATGAGCAGTTCTTC.